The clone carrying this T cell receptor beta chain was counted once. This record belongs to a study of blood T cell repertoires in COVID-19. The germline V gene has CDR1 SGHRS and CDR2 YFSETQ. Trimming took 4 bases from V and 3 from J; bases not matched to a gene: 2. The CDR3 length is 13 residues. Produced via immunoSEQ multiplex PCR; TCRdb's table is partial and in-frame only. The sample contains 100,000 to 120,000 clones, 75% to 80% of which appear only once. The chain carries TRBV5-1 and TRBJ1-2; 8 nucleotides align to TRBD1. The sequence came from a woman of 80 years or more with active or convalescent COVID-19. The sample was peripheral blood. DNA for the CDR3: TGCGCCAGCAGCGAGGGACAGGACTATGGCTACACCTTC. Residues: CASSEGQDYGYTF.